Below, one T cell receptor beta chain is given with its context. The repertoire was sequenced with immunoSEQ multiplex PCR; TCRdb's copy has only in-frame clones and lacks some. The sample records 220,000 or so clones, 82% being singletons. Trimming cost V 9 bases and J 3 bases; bases outside gene matches: 6. The germline V gene encodes CDR1 SGHRS and CDR2 YFSETQ. The CDR3 extends over 13 amino acids. The data derive from a study of blood T cell repertoires in COVID-19. Specimen: peripheral blood. The rearrangement joins TRBV5-1 to TRBJ1-2; 9 positions match TRBD1. The sequence came from a woman of 80 years or more with COVID-19, enrolled during active disease. CDR3 DNA: TGCGCCACCTCGACAGGGGGTGACTATGGCTACACCTTC. Translating gives CATSTGGDYGYTF.